This T cell receptor beta chain derives from a study of neurological immune-mediated disorders. Broader study findings: It was the repertoires of 18 of 34 multiple sclerosis patients that phylogenetic grouping placed in one related-CDR3 cluster, which is a possible signature.

TCRdb independently ran MiXCR on the 5' RACE reads; one entry per CDR3 protein. This table holds some 86,000 distinct CDR3 sequences, 2.6% found once. Where libraries were unsorted, they were derived from 2 million PBMCs stored at -80 degrees C. This clonotype was detected many times. Its cognate antigen is unknown. The sample was PBMCs. This clonotype was sampled from a woman in her twenties or thirties with multiple sclerosis.

CDR3: CSVEEADRGQAFF. In DNA, the CDR3 is TGCAGCGTTGAAGAAGCAGACAGGGGGCAAGCTTTCTTT. V gene TRBV29-1 combines with J gene TRBJ1-1, with 10 bases fitting TRBD1. The J segment lost 9 bases and the V segment lost 0 bases, leaving 4 bases of the junction unmatched. The CDR3 contains 13 residues. From germline, CDR1 is SQVTM and CDR2 ANQGSEA. Filled out from reference TRBV29-1 and TRBJ1-1, the complete variable domain reads SAVISQKPSRDICQRGTSLTIQCQVDSQVTMMFWYRQQPGQSLTLIATANQGSEATYESGFVIDKFPISRPNLTFSTLTVSNMSPEDSSIYLCSVEEADRGQAFFGQGTRLTVV.